These T cell receptor beta chains were read from a single sample in a study of T-cell reconstitution after alpha-beta-depleted transplantation in children. TCRdb itself ran the PCR reads through MiXCR, one entry per CDR3 protein. The sample comprises fewer than 550,000 distinct CDR3 sequences, 8% to 11% of which are singletons, and approximately 2% rests with the top ten. The source was PBMCs, collected before TCRalphabeta/CD19-depleted stem cell transplant. The receptors were gathered from a child aged 2-15 years with inherited bone marrow failure, due to receive a stem cell transplant. Both conserved end residues are part of each CDR3. The D gene is left open where the match is weak. Clone size appears in some rows only: once, few, many, or a class for an expanded clone.

CDR3 protein | CDR3 DNA | D gene | clone size | J gene | V gene
CASSPDINYGYTF | TGTGCCAGCAGTCCCGACATCAACTATGGCTACACCTTC | . | . | TRBJ1-2 | TRBV5-4
CSASRQGARLTEAFF | TGCAGTGCTAGTCGACAGGGGGCGCGATTGACTGAAGCTTTCTTT | TRBD1 | few | TRBJ1-1 | TRBV20-1
CASSYSRGLAGVSGDTQYF | TGTGCCAGCAGTTACTCCAGGGGACTAGCGGGAGTAAGCGGAGATACGCAGTATTTT | TRBD2 | many | TRBJ2-3 | TRBV6-5
CATSGESFDQPQHF | TGTGCCACCAGCGGGGAGAGCTTTGATCAGCCCCAGCATTTT | . | many | TRBJ1-5 | TRBV15
CASSLGATSAYEQYF | TGTGCCAGCAGCTTAGGCGCGACTAGCGCCTACGAGCAGTACTTC | TRBD2 | many | TRBJ2-7 | TRBV11-2
CSARDRPGAGPLHF | TGCAGTGCTAGAGATCGGCCAGGGGCTGGACCCCTCCACTTT | . | . | TRBJ1-6 | TRBV20-1
CSARHLAGGSNTGELFF | TGCAGTGCTAGGCACCTAGCGGGAGGCTCGAACACCGGGGAGCTGTTTTTT | TRBD2 | many | TRBJ2-2 | TRBV20-1
CASSRRSGSGETQYF | TGTGCCAGCAGCCGACGTAGCGGGAGTGGGGAGACCCAGTACTTC | TRBD2 | . | TRBJ2-5 | TRBV5-4
CATSDLAAGSAETQYF | TGTGCCACCAGTGATTTAGCGGCAGGGTCAGCAGAGACCCAGTACTTC | . | many | TRBJ2-5 | TRBV24-1
CASSVSGGTYNEQFF | TGTGCCAGCAGCGTGTCCGGGGGGACTTACAATGAGCAGTTCTTC | TRBD2 | many | TRBJ2-1 | TRBV9
CASSFLAGPYEQYF | TGTGCCAGCAGCTTTTTAGCGGGCCCTTACGAGCAGTACTTC | TRBD2 | many | TRBJ2-7 | TRBV7-9
CASSLTLAGVDNEQFF | TGCGCCAGCAGCTTGACACTAGCGGGAGTTGACAATGAGCAGTTCTTC | TRBD2 | many | TRBJ2-1 | TRBV5-1
CASSQAYFVSNTEAFF | TGCGCCAGCAGCCAAGCATACTTCGTTTCGAACACTGAAGCTTTCTTT | . | many | TRBJ1-1 | TRBV4-3
CASSLPPGGPLVGDTQYF | TGTGCCAGCAGTTTACCCCCAGGGGGACCACTCGTGGGAGATACGCAGTATTTT | TRBD1 | many | TRBJ2-3 | TRBV27
CASRRILAGSEQFF | TGTGCCAGCAGGCGCATACTAGCGGGAAGTGAGCAGTTCTTC | TRBD2 | many | TRBJ2-1 | TRBV27
CASSQATSGSSYEQYF | TGCGCCAGCAGCCAAGCTACTAGCGGGTCGTCGTACGAGCAGTACTTC | TRBD2 | . | TRBJ2-7 | TRBV4-3